This record covers a single T cell receptor (beta chain). The record originates from a study of human T cells and chemical hapten exposure. Study-level background: During the roughly 26-week study period, patients had diphenylcyclopropenone applied to the scalp every week. Upper-back patches of 0.01% DPC were read at 6 days.

For the library, individual cDNA molecules each received unique molecular identifiers. TCRdb re-analysed the RACE reads in MiXCR, keeping a single row per CDR3 protein. There are some 77,000 distinct CDR3 sequences in the sample; over 9% occur only once, and 1.4% lies in the top ten. Described time point: patch test 1, 2 weeks after DPC sensitization. Indicated treatment: therapeutic diphenylcyclopropenone sensitization with weekly scalp DPC. Trimming took 3 bases from V and 1 from J, leaving 9 bases between them. CDR1 is SQVTM, CDR2 ANQGSEA, per germline. This CDR3 spans 13 amino acids. The material was whole blood, obtained in connection with sensitization to the hapten diphenylcyclopropenone (DPC). The V and J genes are TRBV29-1 and TRBJ1-1; D remains ambiguous. This receptor was identified in a woman between 45 and 60 years old with alopecia areata. Some clones in this sample may be carry-over from other donors' samples. CDR3 loop: CSVEPPGNTEAFF. The CDR3 nucleotides read TGCAGCGTTGAGCCCCCGGGGAACACTGAAGCTTTCTTT.